The 5 T cell receptor beta chains below all came from one sample that was sequenced in a study of OX40 agonist ivuxolimab in advanced cancers. The repertoire was sequenced with immunoSEQ multiplex PCR; TCRdb's copy has only in-frame clones and lacks some. The sample yields 120,000 or so clones, 80% to 95% seen once. Sample: CD4+ or CD8+ T cells sorted from blood, taken in a trial of the OX40 agonist ivuxolimab. The receptors stem from an adult with an advanced solid tumor such as melanoma, head and neck, liver or kidney cancer.

This clone was counted once. The CDR3 coding sequence is TGCGCCAGCAGCTTGGGTGGGGGCACCGGGGAGCTGTTTTTT. This sequence encodes CASSLGGGTGELFF. This sequence joins TRBV5-1 and TRBJ2-2; D is possibly TRBD1 or TRBD2 (5 bases each). The CDR3 contains 14 residues. Germline-derived CDR1 and CDR2 are SGHRS and YFSETQ. V was clipped by 0 bases and J by 4 bases, with 7 bases between them.

This clone has a handful of counts. The chain carries TRBV4-2 and TRBJ1-1; the match to TRBD1 covers 7 bases. Germline CDR1 reads LGHNA; CDR2 reads YNFKEQ. This CDR3 spans 15 amino acids. V shed 0 bases, J shed 4 bases, and the junction held 5 bases outside the gene matches. CDR3 amino acids: CASSQETGSGTEAFF. The CDR3 DNA follows: TGTGCCAGCAGCCAAGAGACAGGGTCGGGCACTGAAGCTTTCTTT.

The chain recombines TRBV29-1 with TRBJ1-1; no clear D gene. Per germline, CDR1 SQVTM and CDR2 ANQGSEA. The germline V and J ends were trimmed by 1 base and 0 bases, with 3 bases remaining between them. The CDR3 has 12 residues. The CDR3: CSVEVVNTEAFF. CDR3 coding DNA: TGCAGCGTTGAAGTAGTGAACACTGAAGCTTTCTTT.

This clone showed up just once. Additional DNA sequences in this sample encode the identical CDR3. This chain links TRBV11-2 with TRBJ2-3; TRBD1 is a possible D gene (5 bases). Trimming took off 3 bases at V and 2 bases at J, with 12 bases between the two ends. CDR3 length equals 15 residues. Germline-derived CDR1 and CDR2 are SGHAT and FQNNGV. The CDR3 spells CASSFRAGPTDTQYF. The CDR3 DNA reads as TGTGCCAGCAGCTTCCGGGCAGGGCCCACAGATACGCAGTATTTT.

The rearrangement joins TRBV9 to TRBJ2-1, with 7 bases fitting TRBD2. V shed 4 bases, J shed 6 bases, and the junction held 4 bases outside the gene matches. Per germline, CDR1 SGDLS and CDR2 YYNGEE. CDR3 length: 13 amino acids. Here the CDR3 reads CASSRDYSNEQFF. CDR3 bases: TGTGCCAGCAGCCGGGACTACAGCAATGAGCAGTTCTTC.